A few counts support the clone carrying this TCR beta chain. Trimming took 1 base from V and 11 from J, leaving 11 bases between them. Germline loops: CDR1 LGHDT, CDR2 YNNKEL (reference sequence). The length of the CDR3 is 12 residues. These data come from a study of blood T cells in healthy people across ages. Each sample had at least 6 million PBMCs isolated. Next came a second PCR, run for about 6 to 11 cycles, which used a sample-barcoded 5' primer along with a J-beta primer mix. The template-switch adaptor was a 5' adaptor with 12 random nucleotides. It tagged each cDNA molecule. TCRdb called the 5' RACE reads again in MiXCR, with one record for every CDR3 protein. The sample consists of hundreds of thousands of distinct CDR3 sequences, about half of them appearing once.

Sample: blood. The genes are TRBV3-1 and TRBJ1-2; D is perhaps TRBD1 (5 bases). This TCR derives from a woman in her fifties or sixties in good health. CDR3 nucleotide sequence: TGTGCCAGCAGCCAAGGCTACGACAGTTACACCTTC. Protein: CASSQGYDSYTF.